This entry is about one T cell receptor (beta chain). This sample was included in a study of blood T cells in healthy people across ages. V was pared by 7 bases and J by 5 bases, with 17 bases between. The CDR3 has 14 amino acids. The authors ran a second PCR of about 7 to 12 cycles using a sample-barcoded 5' primer and a J-beta primer mix. Each cDNA molecule, via a template-switch adaptor with 12 random nucleotides, was tagged. In TCRdb, the 5' RACE reads were re-called with MiXCR into one record per CDR3 protein. Among hundreds of thousands of distinct CDR3 sequences listed, under 55% were seen once.

The sample taken for sequencing was blood. This chain uses TRBV12-3 or TRBV12-4 with TRBJ2-5; TRBD1 or TRBD2 may be the D gene (5 bases each). The source is a man aged 80 or over in good health. As DNA, the CDR3 is TGTGCCAGCATAAAGGGAGCAGGGTCTGAGACCCAGTACTTC. Translating it yields CASIKGAGSETQYF.